Sequencing of this TCR beta chain was carried out in a study of shared clonotypes between healthy human individuals. The method was immunoSEQ multiplex PCR; TCRdb's version includes in-frame clones alone and lacks a portion of them. The sample comprises some 360,000 clones, around 67% of which are singletons, and roughly 10% rests with the top ten. The CDR3 spans 15 residues. The trim removed 2 bases at V and 7 bases at J, leaving 3 bases unmatched. In germline, CDR1 is ENHRY, CDR2 SYGVKD. Sequencing was done on a sample of memory CD4+ T cells sorted from blood. Regarding subset: CD45RA-negative fraction. J is TRBJ1-4 and V is TRBV10-3; the match to TRBD1 covers 11 bases. This clonotype originated in a man between 25 and 39 years old in good health. The CDR3 spells CAISEPGTGGEKLFF. CDR3 in DNA: TGTGCCATCAGTGAGCCCGGGACAGGGGGTGAAAAACTGTTTTTT.